These T cell receptor beta chains were read from a single sample in a study of blood T cells in healthy people across ages. TCRdb analysed the 5' RACE reads with MiXCR anew, one entry per CDR3 protein. The data hold fewer than 700,000 distinct CDR3 sequences, with 45% to 55% observed a single time. The specimen sequenced was blood. The receptors stem from a man older than 75 in good health. Both conserved end residues are part of each CDR3.

J,V,CDR3
TRBJ2-1,TRBV20-1,CSASRGSRAWEQFF
TRBJ2-7,TRBV6-6,CASSYQTYEQYF
TRBJ2-7,TRBV18,CASSPWAAGTSGEQYF
TRBJ2-1,TRBV11-3,CASSPGLAGGQNEQFF
TRBJ2-2,TRBV3-1,CASSRLRSTGELFF
TRBJ2-3,TRBV4-1,CASSQTSGLRDTQYF
TRBJ2-1,TRBV7-2,CASSFQTSGTTYNEQFF
TRBJ2-3,TRBV7-3,CASSLMSGRTDTQYF
TRBJ2-2,TRBV5-1,CASSFWTGADTGELFF
TRBJ1-5,TRBV7-2,CASSLDTSLHQPQHF
TRBJ1-1,TRBV5-4,CASSSRDRVSEAFF
TRBJ2-7,TRBV20-1,CSARSRTGLAGGYNEQYF